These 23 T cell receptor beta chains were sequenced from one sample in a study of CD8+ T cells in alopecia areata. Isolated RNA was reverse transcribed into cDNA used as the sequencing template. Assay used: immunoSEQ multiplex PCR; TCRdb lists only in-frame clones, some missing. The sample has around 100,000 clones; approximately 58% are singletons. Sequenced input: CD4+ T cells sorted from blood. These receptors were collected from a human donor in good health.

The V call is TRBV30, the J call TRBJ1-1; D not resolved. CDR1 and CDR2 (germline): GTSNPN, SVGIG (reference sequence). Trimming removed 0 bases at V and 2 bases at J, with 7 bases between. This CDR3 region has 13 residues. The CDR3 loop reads CAWSVHSNTEAFF. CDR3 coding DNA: TGTGCCTGGAGTGTACACAGTAACACTGAAGCTTTCTTT.

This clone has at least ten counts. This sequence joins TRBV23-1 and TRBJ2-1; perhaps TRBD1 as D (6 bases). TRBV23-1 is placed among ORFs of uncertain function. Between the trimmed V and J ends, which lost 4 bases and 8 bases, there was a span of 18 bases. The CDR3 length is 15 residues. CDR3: CASSLLTGRGDEQFF. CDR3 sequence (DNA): TGCGCCAGCAGTCTACTCACAGGGCGTGGGGATGAGCAGTTCTTC.

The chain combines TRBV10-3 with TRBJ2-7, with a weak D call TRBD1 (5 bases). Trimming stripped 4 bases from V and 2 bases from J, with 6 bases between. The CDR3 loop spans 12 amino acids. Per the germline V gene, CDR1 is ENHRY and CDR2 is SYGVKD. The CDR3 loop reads CAISVGPYEQYF. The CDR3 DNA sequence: TGTGCCATCAGTGTGGGGCCCTACGAGCAGTACTTC.

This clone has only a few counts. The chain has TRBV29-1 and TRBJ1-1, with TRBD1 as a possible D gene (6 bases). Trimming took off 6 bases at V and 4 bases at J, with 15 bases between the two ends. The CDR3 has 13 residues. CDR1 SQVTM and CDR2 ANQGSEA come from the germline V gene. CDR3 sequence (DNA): TGCAGCGTGGTAAGGGGGTCGGGCACTGAAGCTTTCTTT. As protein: CSVVRGSGTEAFF.

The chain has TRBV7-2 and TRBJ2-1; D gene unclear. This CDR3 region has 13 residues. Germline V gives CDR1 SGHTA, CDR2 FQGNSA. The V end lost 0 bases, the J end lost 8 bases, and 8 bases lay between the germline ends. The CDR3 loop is CASSLARTDEQFF. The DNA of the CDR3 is TGTGCCAGCAGCTTAGCGCGTACGGATGAGCAGTTCTTC.

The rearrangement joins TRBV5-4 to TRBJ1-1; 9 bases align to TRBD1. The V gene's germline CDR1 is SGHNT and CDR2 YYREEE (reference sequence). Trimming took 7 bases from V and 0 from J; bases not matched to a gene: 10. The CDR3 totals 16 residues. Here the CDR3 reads CASQTGDRVVNTEAFF. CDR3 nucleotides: TGTGCCAGCCAGACAGGGGACAGGGTGGTGAACACTGAAGCTTTCTTT.

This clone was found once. In nucleotides, the CDR3 is TGCAGCGTTGAACGGCAGGGGGGTGAAAAACTGTTTTTT. It encodes CSVERQGGEKLFF. The J gene is TRBJ1-4, the V gene TRBV29-1; 7 bases match TRBD1. V was pared by 2 bases and J by 7 bases, with 4 bases of the junction left unmatched. The CDR3 consists of 13 residues. The V gene's germline CDR1 is SQVTM and CDR2 ANQGSEA.

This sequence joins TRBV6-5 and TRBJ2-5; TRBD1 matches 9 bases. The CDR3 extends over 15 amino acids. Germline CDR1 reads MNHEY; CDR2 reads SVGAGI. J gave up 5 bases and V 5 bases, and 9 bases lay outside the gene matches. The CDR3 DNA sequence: TGTGCCAGCAGTCCCCCGGGACAGGGCCGCGAGACCCAGTACTTC. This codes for CASSPPGQGRETQYF.

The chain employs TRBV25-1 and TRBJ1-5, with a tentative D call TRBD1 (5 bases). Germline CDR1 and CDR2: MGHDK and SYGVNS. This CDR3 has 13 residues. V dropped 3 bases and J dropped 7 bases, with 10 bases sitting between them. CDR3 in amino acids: CASSDQGEQPQHF. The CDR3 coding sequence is TGTGCCAGCAGTGACCAGGGTGAGCAGCCCCAGCATTTT.

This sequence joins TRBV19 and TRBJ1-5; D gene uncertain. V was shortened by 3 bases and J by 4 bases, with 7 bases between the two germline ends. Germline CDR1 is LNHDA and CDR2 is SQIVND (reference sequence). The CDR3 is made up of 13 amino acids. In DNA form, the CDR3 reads TGTGCCAGTAGTATCGGACGGAATCAGCCCCAGCATTTT. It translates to CASSIGRNQPQHF.

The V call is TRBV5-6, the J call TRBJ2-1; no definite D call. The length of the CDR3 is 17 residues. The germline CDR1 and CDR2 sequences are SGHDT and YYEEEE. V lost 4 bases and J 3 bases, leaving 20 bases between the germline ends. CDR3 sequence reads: CASSPVTGSLLYNEQFF. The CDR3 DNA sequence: TGTGCCAGCAGCCCAGTGACCGGGTCGCTTCTCTACAATGAGCAGTTCTTC.

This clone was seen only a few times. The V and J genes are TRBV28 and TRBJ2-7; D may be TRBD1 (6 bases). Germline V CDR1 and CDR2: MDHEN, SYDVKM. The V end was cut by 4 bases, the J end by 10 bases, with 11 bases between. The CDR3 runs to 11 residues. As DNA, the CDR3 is TGTGCCAGCAGTTACAGGGAGAGCCAGTACTTC. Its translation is CASSYRESQYF.

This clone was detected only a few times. In DNA, the CDR3 is TGTGCCAGTAGGACCGGGACAGGGGGCCTATATGAAAAACTGTTTTTT. Its protein product is CASRTGTGGLYEKLFF. The chain joins TRBV19 to TRBJ1-4, with 12 bases matching TRBD1. Trimming removed 6 bases from V and 6 bases from J; junction bases left unmatched: 8. Germline V gene data show CDR1 as LNHDA and CDR2 as SQIVND (reference sequence). CDR3 length: 16 residues.

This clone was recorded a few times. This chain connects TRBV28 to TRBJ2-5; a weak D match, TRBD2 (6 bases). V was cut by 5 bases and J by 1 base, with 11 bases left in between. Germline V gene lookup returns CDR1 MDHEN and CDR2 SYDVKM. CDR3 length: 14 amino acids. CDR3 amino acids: CASSPPSAQETQYF. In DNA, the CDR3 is TGTGCCAGCAGTCCCCCTAGCGCCCAAGAGACCCAGTACTTC.

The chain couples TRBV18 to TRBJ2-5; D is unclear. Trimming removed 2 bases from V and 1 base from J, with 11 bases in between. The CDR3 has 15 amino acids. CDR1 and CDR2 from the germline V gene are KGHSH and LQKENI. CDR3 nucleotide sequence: TGTGCCAGCTCACCAACTATCAGGAGCCAAGAGACCCAGTACTTC. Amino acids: CASSPTIRSQETQYF.

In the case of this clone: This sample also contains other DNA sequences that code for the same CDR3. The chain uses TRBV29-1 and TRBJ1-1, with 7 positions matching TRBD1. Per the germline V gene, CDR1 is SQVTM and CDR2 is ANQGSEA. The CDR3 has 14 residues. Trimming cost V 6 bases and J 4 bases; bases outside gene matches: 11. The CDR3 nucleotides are TGCAGCGTAGCCCCGGGACAGAGAACCACTGAAGCTTTCTTT. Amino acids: CSVAPGQRTTEAFF.

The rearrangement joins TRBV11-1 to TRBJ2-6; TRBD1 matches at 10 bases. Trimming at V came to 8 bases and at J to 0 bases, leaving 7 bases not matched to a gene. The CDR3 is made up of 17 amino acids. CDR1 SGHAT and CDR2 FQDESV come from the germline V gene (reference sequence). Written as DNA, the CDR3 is TGTGCCAGCTTCCCAGGACAGGGGGTCTCTGGGGCCAACGTCCTGACTTTC. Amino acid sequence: CASFPGQGVSGANVLTF. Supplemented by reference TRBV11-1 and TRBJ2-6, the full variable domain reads EAEVAQSPRYKITEKSQAVAFWCDPISGHATLYWYRQILGQGPELLVQFQDESVVDDSQLPKDRFSAERLKGVDSTLKIQPAELGDSAMYLCASFPGQGVSGANVLTFGAGSRLTVL.

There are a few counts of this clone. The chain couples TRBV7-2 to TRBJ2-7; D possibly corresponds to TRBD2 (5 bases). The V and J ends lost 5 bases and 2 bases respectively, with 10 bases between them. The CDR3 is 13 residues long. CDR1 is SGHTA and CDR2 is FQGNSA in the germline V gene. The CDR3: CASSQDLAYEQYF. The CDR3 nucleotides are TGTGCCAGCAGCCAGGACTTGGCCTACGAGCAGTACTTC.

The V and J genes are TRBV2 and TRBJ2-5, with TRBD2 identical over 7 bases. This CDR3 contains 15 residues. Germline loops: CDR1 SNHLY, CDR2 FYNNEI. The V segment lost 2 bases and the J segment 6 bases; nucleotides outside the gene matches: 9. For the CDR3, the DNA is TGTGCCAGCAGTGAATGGGGGGGTAGTATGAAGACCCAGTACTTC. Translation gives CASSEWGGSMKTQYF.

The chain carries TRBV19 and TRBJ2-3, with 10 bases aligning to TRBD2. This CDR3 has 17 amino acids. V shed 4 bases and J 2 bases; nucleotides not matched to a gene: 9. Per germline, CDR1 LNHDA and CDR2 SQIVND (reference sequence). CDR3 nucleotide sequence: TGTGCCAGTAGTAAGCGTTCCCTAGCGGGGGACACAGATACGCAGTATTTT. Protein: CASSKRSLAGDTDTQYF. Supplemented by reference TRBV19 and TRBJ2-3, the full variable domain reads DGGITQSPKYLFRKEGQNVTLSCEQNLNHDAMYWYRQDPGQGLRLIYYSQIVNDFQKGDIAEGYSVSREKKESFPLTVTSAQKNPTAFYLCASSKRSLAGDTDTQYFGPGTRLTVL.

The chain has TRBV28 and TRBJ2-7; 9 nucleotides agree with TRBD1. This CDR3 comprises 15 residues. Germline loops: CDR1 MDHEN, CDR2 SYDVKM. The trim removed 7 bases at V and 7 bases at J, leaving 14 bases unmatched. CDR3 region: CASTARDRASREQYF. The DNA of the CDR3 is TGTGCCAGCACGGCCCGGGACAGGGCTTCGCGGGAGCAGTACTTC.

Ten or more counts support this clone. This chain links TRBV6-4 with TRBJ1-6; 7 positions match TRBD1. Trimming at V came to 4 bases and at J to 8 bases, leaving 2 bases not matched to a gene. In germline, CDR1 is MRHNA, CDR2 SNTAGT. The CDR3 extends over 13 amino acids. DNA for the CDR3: TGTGCCAGCAGTGCCGACAGGGATTCACCCCTCCACTTT. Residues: CASSADRDSPLHF.

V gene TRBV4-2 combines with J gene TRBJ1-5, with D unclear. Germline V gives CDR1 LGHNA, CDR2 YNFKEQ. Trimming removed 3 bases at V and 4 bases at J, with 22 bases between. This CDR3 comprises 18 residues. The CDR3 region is CASSHGAGQDRRNQPQHF. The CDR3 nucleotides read TGTGCCAGCAGCCACGGAGCGGGTCAGGACCGGCGTAATCAGCCCCAGCATTTT.